This passage covers 17 T cell receptor beta chains from one sample sequenced in a study of blood T cell repertoires in COVID-19. Clones were read by immunoSEQ multiplex PCR, and TCRdb kept only the in-frame ones, dropping some. The sample yields hundreds of thousands of clones, more than 85% seen once. Sequenced sample: PBMCs or T cells enriched from blood (not recorded which). The receptors originated from a woman aged 25 to 39 who had recovered from COVID-19.

The chain carries TRBV9 and TRBJ1-5, with D unclear. Trimming took 4 bases from V and 5 from J, leaving 7 bases between them. CDR1 is SGDLS, CDR2 YYNGEE, per germline. CDR3 length: 12 residues. The CDR3 DNA follows: TGTGCCAGCAGCAGCGGGGATCAGCCCCAGCATTTT. Protein sequence: CASSSGDQPQHF.

The chain employs TRBV7-9 and TRBJ2-2, with D maybe TRBD1 (6 bases). V was pared by 2 bases and J by 1 base, with 14 bases between. Germline loops: CDR1 SEHNR, CDR2 FQNEAQ (reference sequence). The CDR3 loop spans 17 amino acids. The CDR3 reads CASSLIRQGRNTGELFF. CDR3 coding DNA: TGTGCCAGCAGCTTAATCCGGCAGGGGAGGAACACCGGGGAGCTGTTTTTT.

The V call is TRBV4-3, the J call TRBJ2-3; the D gene is possibly TRBD1 (6 bases). Germline-derived CDR1 and CDR2 are LGHNA and YSLEER. V lost 0 bases to trimming and J lost 0 bases, with 13 bases between them. The CDR3 covers 17 residues. The CDR3 DNA sequence: TGCGCCAGCAGCCAAGATACTCCAGGGGCTAGCACAGATACGCAGTATTTT. Its protein is CASSQDTPGASTDTQYF.

The chain has TRBV6-5 and TRBJ2-3; 8 bases are shared with TRBD1. The ends lost 6 bases at V and 3 bases at J; junction bases unmatched: 8. Germline V CDR1 and CDR2: MNHEY, SVGAGI. The CDR3 contains 15 residues. CDR3 coding DNA: TGTGCCAGCAGCGCTCAGGGGGCTTGGACAGATACGCAGTATTTT. Translation: CASSAQGAWTDTQYF.

The rearrangement joins TRBV2 to TRBJ1-2; D is uncertain. The V gene's germline CDR1 is SNHLY and CDR2 FYNNEI. There are 18 residues in the CDR3. The V end was cut by 2 bases, the J end by 3 bases, with 22 bases between. The DNA of the CDR3 is TGTGCCAGCAGTGAACCTAGGGCGACTAGGGCGTCAGACTATGGCTACACCTTC. This translates into CASSEPRATRASDYGYTF.

This chain links TRBV30 with TRBJ2-1, with D hard to call. Trimming removed 0 bases from V and 6 bases from J, with 12 bases in between. The germline gives CDR1 GTSNPN, CDR2 SVGIG (reference sequence). The CDR3 runs to 14 residues. CDR3 amino acids: CAWSVAWRRNEQFF. Written as DNA, the CDR3 is TGTGCCTGGAGTGTAGCCTGGCGGCGCAATGAGCAGTTCTTC.

J is TRBJ2-5 and V is TRBV16; D perhaps matches TRBD2 (6 bases). The V and J ends lost 3 bases and 2 bases respectively, with 13 bases between them. The V gene's germline CDR1 is KGHSY and CDR2 FQNENV. This CDR3 spans 15 amino acids. The CDR3 nucleotides read TGTGCCAGCAGCCAGGGTCGGGGGACTCAAGAGACCCAGTACTTC. Amino acids: CASSQGRGTQETQYF.

CDR3 in amino acids: CASSANRGPYEQYF. As DNA, the CDR3 is TGCGCCAGCAGCGCAAACAGGGGGCCCTACGAGCAGTACTTC. This rearrangement joins TRBV4-1 to TRBJ2-7; 9 bases are shared with TRBD1. CDR3 size: 14 residues. Germline CDR1 reads MGHRA; CDR2 reads YSYEKL. The J segment lost 2 bases and the V segment lost 5 bases, leaving 4 bases of the junction unmatched.

This clone was detected only a few times. This rearrangement joins TRBV3-1 (or the pseudogene TRBV3-2) to TRBJ1-6; 9 bases agree with TRBD1. The CDR3 is made up of 14 amino acids. The germline CDR1 and CDR2 sequences are LGHDT and YNNKEL (reference sequence). Trimming at V came to 5 bases and at J to 10 bases, leaving 6 bases not matched to a gene. CDR3 region: CASSSDRGGSPLHF. Here the CDR3 DNA reads TGTGCCAGCAGCTCGGACAGGGGTGGCTCACCCCTCCACTTT.

The chain couples TRBV19 to TRBJ2-7, with D maybe TRBD2 (6 bases). From germline, CDR1 is LNHDA and CDR2 SQIVND (reference sequence). V lost 1 base, J lost 2 bases, and 12 bases lay in between. The CDR3 spans 15 residues. The CDR3 DNA sequence: TGTGCCAGTAGTATAGGCGGGGCCAGGGCCTACGAGCAGTACTTC. Protein product: CASSIGGARAYEQYF.

The chain joins TRBV27 to TRBJ2-5, with D perhaps matching TRBD2 (5 bases). The ends were cut back, 2 bases at V and 4 bases at J, with 20 bases in the middle. CDR1 MNHEY and CDR2 SMNVEV come from the germline V gene (reference sequence). The CDR3 length is 17 residues. This CDR3 reads CASSLGWLTGKGETQYF. For the CDR3, the DNA is TGTGCCAGCAGTTTAGGATGGCTAACCGGGAAGGGAGAGACCCAGTACTTC.

The chain has TRBV4-1 and TRBJ1-1, with 11 positions matching TRBD1. The CDR3 has 16 amino acids. V gave up 4 bases and J gave up 3 bases; unmatched junction bases: 7. Germline-derived CDR1 and CDR2 are MGHRA and YSYEKL. In DNA, the CDR3 is TGCGCCAGCAGCCTTTCGGGACAGGGGGGGGACACTGAAGCTTTCTTT. Translating it yields CASSLSGQGGDTEAFF.

The chain couples TRBV28 to TRBJ2-7; 8 bases fit TRBD1. The CDR3 sequence is 13 residues long. V lost 10 bases, J lost 6 bases, and 11 bases stayed unmatched. Germline loops: CDR1 MDHEN, CDR2 SYDVKM. CDR3 amino acids: CAITTGVVGEQYF. The DNA for the CDR3 is TGTGCCATCACGACAGGGGTCGTCGGCGAGCAGTACTTC.

With respect to this clone: Other nucleotide sequences from this sample produce the same CDR3. This chain links TRBV5-6 with TRBJ2-7; 8 bases are shared with TRBD2. Germline CDR1 is SGHDT and CDR2 is YYEEEE. V shed 0 bases and J 2 bases; nucleotides not matched to a gene: 1. The CDR3 loop spans 14 amino acids. In DNA form, the CDR3 reads TGTGCCAGCAGCTTGGGCGGGGGGACCTACGAGCAGTACTTC. Its protein product is CASSLGGGTYEQYF.

The rearrangement joins TRBV6-5 to TRBJ1-2; D may be TRBD1 (5 bases). The CDR3 has 13 amino acids. Looked up from germline, CDR1 is MNHEY and CDR2 is SVGAGI. Trimming removed 6 bases from V and 3 bases from J, with 11 bases in between. The CDR3 nucleotides are TGTGCCAGCAGCCTCAGGGATGACTATGGCTACACCTTC. Amino acids: CASSLRDDYGYTF.

This chain uses TRBV4-3 with TRBJ1-6; 8 bases map to TRBD1. Germline CDR1 LGHNA, CDR2 YSLEER. V lost 1 base to trimming and J lost 10 bases; unmatched junction nucleotides: 12. CDR3 length equals 17 residues. CDR3: CASSQGTDRGSGSPLHF. In nucleotides, the CDR3 is TGCGCCAGCAGCCAAGGGACCGACAGGGGCTCTGGATCACCCCTCCACTTT.

The V gene is TRBV5-1, the J gene TRBJ2-2; D remains unclear. Germline loops: CDR1 SGHRS, CDR2 YFSETQ. Trimming removed 0 bases from V and 4 bases from J, with 7 bases in between. The CDR3 is 14 residues long. The CDR3 loop reads CASSLAAATGELFF. The CDR3 DNA follows: TGCGCCAGCAGCTTGGCCGCGGCCACCGGGGAGCTGTTTTTT.